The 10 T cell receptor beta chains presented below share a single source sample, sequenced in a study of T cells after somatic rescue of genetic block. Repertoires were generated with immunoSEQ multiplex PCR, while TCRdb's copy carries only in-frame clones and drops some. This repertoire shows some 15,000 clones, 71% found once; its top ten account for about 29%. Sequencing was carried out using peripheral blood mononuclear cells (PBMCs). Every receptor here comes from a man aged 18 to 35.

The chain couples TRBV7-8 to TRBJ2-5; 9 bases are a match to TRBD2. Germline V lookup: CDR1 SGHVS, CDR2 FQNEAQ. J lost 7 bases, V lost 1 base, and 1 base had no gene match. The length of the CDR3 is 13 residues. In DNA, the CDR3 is TGTGCCAGCAGCTTAGGCGGGAGGGGGACCCAGTACTTC. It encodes CASSLGGRGTQYF.

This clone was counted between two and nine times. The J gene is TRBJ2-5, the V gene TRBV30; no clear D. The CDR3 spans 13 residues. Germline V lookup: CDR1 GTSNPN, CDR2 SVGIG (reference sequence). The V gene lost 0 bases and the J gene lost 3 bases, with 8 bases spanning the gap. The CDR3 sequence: CAWSVERKETQYF. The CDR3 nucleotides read TGTGCCTGGAGTGTAGAAAGGAAAGAGACCCAGTACTTC.

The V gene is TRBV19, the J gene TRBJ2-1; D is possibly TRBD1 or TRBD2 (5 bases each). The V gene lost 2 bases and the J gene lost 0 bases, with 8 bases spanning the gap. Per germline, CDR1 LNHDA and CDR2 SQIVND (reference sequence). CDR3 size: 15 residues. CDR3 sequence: CASSISGSSYNEQFF. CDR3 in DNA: TGTGCCAGTAGTATATCAGGGAGCTCCTACAATGAGCAGTTCTTC.

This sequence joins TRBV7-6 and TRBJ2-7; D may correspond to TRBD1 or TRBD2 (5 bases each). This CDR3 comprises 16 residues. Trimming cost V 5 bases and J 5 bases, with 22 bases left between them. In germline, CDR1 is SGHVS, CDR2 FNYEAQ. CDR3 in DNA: TGTGCCAGCAGCATAAATCCCGGGACCCCGAACCACGAGCAGTACTTC. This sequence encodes CASSINPGTPNHEQYF.

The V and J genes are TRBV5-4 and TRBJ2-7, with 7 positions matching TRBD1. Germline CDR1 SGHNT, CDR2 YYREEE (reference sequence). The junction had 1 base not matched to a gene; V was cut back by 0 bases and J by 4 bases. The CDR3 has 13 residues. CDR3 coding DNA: TGTGCCAGCAGCTTGGACAGGGGATACGAGCAGTACTTC. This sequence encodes CASSLDRGYEQYF.

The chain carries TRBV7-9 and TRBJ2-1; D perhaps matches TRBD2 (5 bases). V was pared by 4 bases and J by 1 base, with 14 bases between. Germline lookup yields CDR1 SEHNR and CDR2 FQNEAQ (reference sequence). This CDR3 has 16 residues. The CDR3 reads CASSYPQRWSYNEQFF. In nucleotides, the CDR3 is TGTGCCAGCAGCTACCCCCAGCGGTGGTCCTACAATGAGCAGTTCTTC.

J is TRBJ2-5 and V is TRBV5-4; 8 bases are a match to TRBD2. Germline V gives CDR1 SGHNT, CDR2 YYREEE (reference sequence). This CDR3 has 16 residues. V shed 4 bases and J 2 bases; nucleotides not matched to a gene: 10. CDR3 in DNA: TGTGCCAGCAGCCCGGGTGCGGGGGGCCATCAAGAGACCCAGTACTTC. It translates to CASSPGAGGHQETQYF.

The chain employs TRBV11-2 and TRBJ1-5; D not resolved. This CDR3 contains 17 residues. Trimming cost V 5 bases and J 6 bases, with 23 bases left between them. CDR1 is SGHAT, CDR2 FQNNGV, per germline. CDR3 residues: CASSRRTDIEGPQPQHF. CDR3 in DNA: TGTGCCAGCAGCCGACGGACTGACATCGAAGGGCCTCAGCCCCAGCATTTT.

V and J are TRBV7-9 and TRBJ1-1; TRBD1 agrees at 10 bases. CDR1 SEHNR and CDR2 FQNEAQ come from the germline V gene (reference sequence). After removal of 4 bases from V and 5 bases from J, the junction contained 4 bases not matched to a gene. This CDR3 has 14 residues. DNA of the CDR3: TGTGCCAGCAGCTCCGACAGGGGGCGGACTGAAGCTTTCTTT. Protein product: CASSSDRGRTEAFF.

Here the CDR3 reads CATMVGLGQPQHF. In DNA form, the CDR3 reads TGTGCCACCATGGTGGGGCTGGGGCAGCCCCAGCATTTT. The rearrangement links TRBV28 to TRBJ1-5; D might be TRBD1 (5 bases). The germline V gene has CDR1 MDHEN and CDR2 SYDVKM. The V gene lost 10 bases and the J gene lost 7 bases, with 17 bases spanning the gap. The CDR3 is made up of 13 amino acids.